This T cell receptor beta chain is from a study of blood T cell repertoires in COVID-19. Turning to the study itself: The samples span acute and convalescent COVID-19 from the United States, Italy and Spain.

Generated by immunoSEQ multiplex PCR, the TCRdb table keeps only in-frame clones and is missing some. The sample contains 130,000 to 150,000 clones, around nine tenths of which appear only once. Trimming pared 7 bases from V and 8 bases from J, leaving 14 bases between. Germline V CDR1 and CDR2: MDHEN, SYDVKM. There are 13 residues in the CDR3. Sample: peripheral blood. The TCR was taken from a woman in her forties or fifties with active or convalescent COVID-19. The chain recombines TRBV28 with TRBJ1-4, with TRBD1 as a possible D gene (6 bases). The CDR3 region is CASTGVIREKLFF. CDR3 bases: TGTGCCAGCACAGGGGTAATAAGGGAAAAACTGTTTTTT.